This TCR beta chain was found in a study of T-cell reconstitution after alpha-beta-depleted transplantation in children. As it was prepared, the TCRbeta library received unique molecular identifiers. MiXCR, applied by TCRdb to the PCR reads, yields one record per CDR3 protein. The table has about 870,000 distinct CDR3 sequences, around 15% seen once. This receptor was taken from a male patient under 18 who had a stem cell transplant for acute lymphoblastic leukemia, so the T cells may come from the graft donor. This specimen consisted of PBMCs, mostly from graft donor cells, obtained 360 days after TCRalphabeta/CD19-depleted stem cell transplant.

CDR3 region: CASSWTSGRASFYEQYF. CDR3 nucleotides: TGTGCCAGCAGCTGGACTAGCGGGAGGGCCTCCTTCTACGAGCAGTACTTC. V is TRBV5-6 and J is TRBJ2-7; 15 nucleotides match TRBD2. Germline V CDR1 and CDR2: SGHDT, YYEEEE. The CDR3 is 17 amino acids. Trimming cost V 3 bases and J 3 bases; bases outside gene matches: 7.